The subject of this entry is one T cell receptor beta chain. Its antigen is currently unknown. The source of the sample is a study of T cell responses to AZD1222 COVID-19 vaccine. Study findings and constraints: Repertoires were collected only later (after the peak T cell response had occurred). Most donors were white British and more were female, and clonal diversity was possibly underestimated.

Libraries were prepared by immunoSEQ multiplex PCR; TCRdb keeps only in-frame clonotypes and omits some of them. The table has over 100,000 clones, 90% to 95% seen once. The clonotype comes from an adult in good health. Here the sequenced sample was peripheral blood, taken on day 0 of AZD1222 vaccination.

The CDR3 region has the DNA TGTGCCAGCAGCCAAGATATGGCTAGCGGGGCAGATACGCAGTATTTT. Protein: CASSQDMASGADTQYF. The chain uses TRBV4-2 and TRBJ2-3; 9 bases align to TRBD2. The germline V gene encodes CDR1 LGHNA and CDR2 YNFKEQ. The CDR3 loop spans 16 amino acids. V dropped 0 bases and J dropped 4; count of bases not matched to a gene: 5.